A single sample gave rise to the 31 T cell receptor beta chains below, sequenced in a study of shared clonotypes between healthy human individuals. CD45RO-negative CD8 cells positively selected for CCR7 made up the naive population, which excluded terminally differentiated effector memory CD45RA+ cells. Data came from immunoSEQ multiplex PCR; TCRdb stores just in-frame clones and leaves some out. This table holds approximately 720,000 clones, 92% found once. Specimen: naive CD8+ T cells sorted from blood. These receptors came from a man aged 30 to 39 in good health.

The chain couples TRBV5-6 to TRBJ2-3; possibly TRBD1 for D (6 bases). The length of the CDR3 is 16 residues. CDR1 SGHDT and CDR2 YYEEEE come from the germline V gene. V shed 4 bases and J shed 4 bases, with 19 bases lying between them. The CDR3 loop reads CASSVSGTRRADTQYF. The CDR3 DNA reads TGTGCCAGCAGCGTCTCCGGGACAAGGCGTGCAGATACGCAGTATTTT.

The chain has TRBV6-5 and TRBJ2-3; D unresolved. CDR3 size: 15 residues. The germline CDR1 and CDR2 sequences are MNHEY and SVGAGI. Trimming left V 5 bases short and J 0 bases short, with 12 bases between. The CDR3 bases are TGTGCCAGCAGTCCCCTGGCGGCTAGCACAGATACGCAGTATTTT. This gives the protein CASSPLAASTDTQYF.

Turning to this clone: A clone one base away is much larger, so this may be a read error. The chain is built from TRBV7-2 and TRBJ1-1; 7 nucleotides line up with TRBD1. CDR3 length: 13 residues. V trimming: 6 bases; J trimming: 2 bases; junction bases outside the gene matches: 3. Germline assignment: CDR1 SGHTA and CDR2 FQGNSA. CDR3 sequence (DNA): TGTGCCAGCAGTGACAGGGATAACACTGAAGCTTTCTTT. Translation gives CASSDRDNTEAFF.

The CDR3 protein is CASRESPPLNRALFF. In DNA form, the CDR3 reads TGTGCCAGCAGGGAGTCCCCACCCTTAAACCGGGCGCTGTTTTTT. The chain has TRBV7-8 and TRBJ2-2, with unresolved D. This CDR3 comprises 15 residues. CDR1 is SGHVS and CDR2 is FQNEAQ in the germline V gene. V lost 6 bases to trimming and J lost 13 bases, with 24 bases between them. Filled out from reference TRBV7-8 and TRBJ2-2, the complete variable domain reads GAGVSQSPRYKVAKRGQDVALRCDPISGHVSLFWYQQALGQGPEFLTYFQNEAQLDKSGLPSDRFFAERPEGSVSTLKIQRTQQEDSAVYLCASRESPPLNRALFFGEGSRLTVL.

The J gene is TRBJ2-3, the V gene TRBV27; 9 bases are a match to TRBD1. Germline values: CDR1 MNHEY, CDR2 SMNVEV (reference sequence). CDR3 length: 15 residues. V dropped 2 bases and J dropped 5; count of bases not matched to a gene: 5. CDR3 in amino acids: CASSLPGQGRDTQYF. DNA for the CDR3: TGTGCCAGCAGTTTACCGGGACAGGGCCGAGATACGCAGTATTTT.

There are many counts of this clone. This same CDR3 is encoded by further DNA sequences in the sample. The chain combines TRBV7-6 with TRBJ2-3, with 12 positions matching TRBD2. The CDR3 is 17 amino acids. The germline CDR1 and CDR2 sequences are SGHVS and FNYEAQ. After removal of 5 bases from V and 3 bases from J, the junction contained 9 bases not matched to a gene. The CDR3 nucleotides are TGTGCCAGCAGCGAAAGACTAGCGGGAGAGGGGACAGATACGCAGTATTTT. Amino acids: CASSERLAGEGTDTQYF.

CDR3 region: CSVDGREGLYNEQFF. For the CDR3, the DNA is TGCAGCGTTGATGGGCGGGAGGGCCTCTACAATGAGCAGTTCTTC. This chain joins TRBV29-1 and TRBJ2-1, with 9 bases that match TRBD2. The CDR3 contains 15 residues. Looked up from germline, CDR1 is SQVTM and CDR2 is ANQGSEA. V lost 3 bases and J lost 3; bases outside the gene matches: 6.

This chain joins TRBV25-1 and TRBJ1-1; possibly TRBD1 for D (5 bases). Trimming took off 6 bases at V and 0 bases at J, with 8 bases between the two ends. The CDR3 totals 13 residues. Germline V lookup: CDR1 MGHDK, CDR2 SYGVNS. CDR3 bases: TGTGCCAGCAGGCAGGGAATGAACACTGAAGCTTTCTTT. Translated, it gives CASRQGMNTEAFF.

V gene TRBV7-9 combines with J gene TRBJ2-5, with 13 bases aligning to TRBD2. J was trimmed by 5 bases and V by 0 bases; bases with no gene match: 6. Germline V gene sequence: CDR1 SEHNR, CDR2 FQNEAQ (reference sequence). The CDR3 spans 17 residues. CDR3 DNA: TGTGCCAGCAGCTTAGCTCCCGGACTAGCGGGAGAGGAGACCCAGTACTTC. This codes for CASSLAPGLAGEETQYF. Together with reference TRBV7-9 and TRBJ2-5, the CDR3 gives the full variable domain: DTGVSQNPRHKITKRGQNVTFRCDPISEHNRLYWYRQTLGQGPEFLTYFQNEAQLEKSRLLSDRFSAERPKGSFSTLEIQRTEQGDSAMYLCASSLAPGLAGEETQYFGPGTRLLVL.

The chain uses TRBV10-3 and TRBJ2-1, with a tentative D call TRBD2 (6 bases). Trimming shortened V by 0 bases and J by 1 base, and 13 bases separated the two germline ends. The CDR3 is 17 residues long. The germline V gene encodes CDR1 ENHRY and CDR2 SYGVKD. The CDR3 DNA reads as TGTGCCATCAGTGAGTCCCCCGCGGGGCAGTCCTACAATGAGCAGTTCTTC. This sequence encodes CAISESPAGQSYNEQFF.

This chain connects TRBV7-9 to TRBJ2-1; no clear D gene. This CDR3 is built from 13 residues. CDR1 and CDR2 from the germline V gene are SEHNR and FQNEAQ (reference sequence). Trimming shortened V by 0 bases and J by 8 bases, and 8 bases separated the two germline ends. CDR3 in amino acids: CASSLAPGDEQFF. CDR3 in DNA: TGTGCCAGCAGCTTAGCGCCGGGTGATGAGCAGTTCTTC.

This chain connects TRBV28 to TRBJ1-2, with TRBD1 as a possible D gene (6 bases). The germline V and J ends were trimmed by 6 bases and 3 bases, with 17 bases remaining between them. Germline values: CDR1 MDHEN, CDR2 SYDVKM. The CDR3 is 15 residues long. CDR3 in amino acids: CASSPPGGADYGYTF. CDR3 in DNA: TGTGCCAGCAGCCCGCCGGGGGGCGCAGACTATGGCTACACCTTC.

This clone has only a few counts. The chain employs TRBV28 and TRBJ2-7; D is ambiguous. This CDR3 has 13 amino acids. Germline V CDR1 and CDR2: MDHEN, SYDVKM. V lost 5 bases to trimming and J lost 1 base, with 9 bases between them. Here the CDR3 reads CASSPHPSYEQYF. Written as DNA, the CDR3 is TGTGCCAGCAGTCCGCATCCTTCCTACGAGCAGTACTTC.

The V gene is TRBV27, the J gene TRBJ2-5; 8 bases are shared with TRBD1. This CDR3 has 15 residues. V was pared by 5 bases and J by 5 bases, with 10 bases of the junction left unmatched. Germline loops: CDR1 MNHEY, CDR2 SMNVEV (reference sequence). The CDR3 loop reads CASSPGTGLYETQYF. The DNA of the CDR3 is TGTGCCAGCAGTCCCGGGACAGGTCTATACGAGACCCAGTACTTC.

CDR3 bases: TGTGCCAGCAGCTCCCAGGGGGATACGCAGTATTTT. This gives the protein CASSSQGDTQYF. The chain has TRBV7-3 and TRBJ2-3; D possibly corresponds to TRBD1 (6 bases). CDR1 is SGHTA, CDR2 FQGTGA, per germline. V was cut by 4 bases and J by 6 bases, with 8 bases left in between. There are 12 residues in the CDR3.

J is TRBJ1-1 and V is TRBV4-2; D gene ambiguous. The V gene lost 0 bases and the J gene lost 1 base, with 6 bases spanning the gap. CDR1 and CDR2 from the germline V gene are LGHNA and YNFKEQ. The CDR3 covers 14 residues. The CDR3 DNA reads TGTGCCAGCAGCCAAGATCTAGAGAACACTGAAGCTTTCTTT. This gives the protein CASSQDLENTEAFF.

The V call is TRBV21-1, the J call TRBJ2-2; no check of the table's D call, TRBD2, against the DNA was made. TRBV21-1 represents a pseudogene. This CDR3 spans 19 amino acids. CDR3 protein: CASSKNGTLRGLLPRELFF. Here the CDR3 DNA reads TGTGCCAGCAGCAAAAATGGAACCCTACGAGGCCTCCTACCCAGGGAGCTGTTTTTT.

The gene calls are TRBV30 and TRBJ2-2, with D perhaps matching TRBD1 (5 bases). Germline assignment: CDR1 GTSNPN and CDR2 SVGIG (reference sequence). Trimming removed 2 bases at V and 7 bases at J, with 11 bases between. The CDR3 is made up of 13 amino acids. Here the CDR3 DNA reads TGTGCCTGGAGTACCCTAGGGGTCGGGGAGCTGTTTTTT. It specifies CAWSTLGVGELFF.

The V gene is TRBV10-2, the J gene TRBJ2-1; 9 bases fit TRBD2. Germline V gene data show CDR1 as WSHSY and CDR2 as SAAADI. The CDR3 sequence is 14 residues long. Trimming took 3 bases from V and 8 from J; bases not matched to a gene: 5. CDR3 sequence (DNA): TGCGCCAGCAGTGAAAGGACTAGCGTCTATGAGCAGTTCTTC. Translation gives CASSERTSVYEQFF.

About this clone: The same CDR3 is also encoded by other DNA sequences in this sample. The rearrangement joins TRBV11-2 to TRBJ2-1; no definite D call. The germline gives CDR1 SGHAT, CDR2 FQNNGV. The CDR3 runs 11 residues. Trimming left V 2 bases short and J 8 bases short, with 4 bases between. CDR3 coding DNA: TGTGCCAGCAGCTTAATCGATGAGCAGTTCTTC. Amino acids: CASSLIDEQFF.

This chain uses TRBV5-6 with TRBJ2-7, with 13 bases aligning to TRBD2. Per germline, CDR1 SGHDT and CDR2 YYEEEE. CDR3 length: 16 residues. V was clipped by 4 bases and J by 0 bases; unmatched bases: 4. The CDR3 DNA reads TGTGCCAGCAGCCCGGGACTAGCGGGGAGCTCCTACGAGCAGTACTTC. Residues: CASSPGLAGSSYEQYF.

The V gene is TRBV27, the J gene TRBJ2-1; D is perhaps TRBD1 (5 bases). Deletions cut 2 bases from V and 9 bases from J, with 8 bases between. The CDR3 is 12 residues long. CDR1 is MNHEY, CDR2 SMNVEV, per germline (reference sequence). Here the CDR3 DNA reads TGTGCCAGCAGTTTAATGGGGCTTGAGCAGTTCTTC. Amino acid sequence: CASSLMGLEQFF.

The genes are TRBV7-9 and TRBJ2-3; 7 bases map to TRBD2. The junction had 7 bases not matched to a gene; V was cut back by 7 bases and J by 0 bases. Germline values: CDR1 SEHNR, CDR2 FQNEAQ (reference sequence). The CDR3 loop spans 15 amino acids. CDR3: CASTPSGTSTDTQYF. The CDR3 DNA sequence: TGTGCCAGCACCCCGAGCGGGACTAGCACAGATACGCAGTATTTT.

This chain connects TRBV5-6 to TRBJ1-1, with D hard to call. V lost 1 base and J 1 base, leaving 11 bases between the germline ends. Germline V CDR1 and CDR2: SGHDT, YYEEEE. CDR3 length: 15 residues. CDR3 protein: CASSLWRHENTEAFF. The CDR3 DNA reads as TGTGCCAGCAGCTTGTGGAGGCACGAGAACACTGAAGCTTTCTTT.

V and J are TRBV14 and TRBJ2-3; possibly TRBD2 for D (5 bases). Trimming removed 8 bases from V and 4 bases from J, with 10 bases in between. The CDR3 has 12 residues. Looked up from germline, CDR1 is SGHDN and CDR2 is FVKESK. The CDR3 sequence: CASGLSADTQYF. In nucleotides, the CDR3 is TGTGCCAGCGGACTCTCGGCAGATACGCAGTATTTT.

The chain uses TRBV11-2 and TRBJ2-7; unclear D gene. This CDR3 is 12 amino acids long. V lost 4 bases and J 4 bases, leaving 8 bases between the germline ends. Germline CDR1 SGHAT, CDR2 FQNNGV. CDR3 protein: CASSYLFYEQYF. The CDR3 bases are TGTGCCAGCAGCTACCTATTTTACGAGCAGTACTTC.

The V call is TRBV7-9, the J call TRBJ1-5; D possibly corresponds to TRBD1 (6 bases). V was clipped by 1 base and J by 7 bases, with 14 bases between them. The CDR3 has 15 amino acids. The germline V gene has CDR1 SEHNR and CDR2 FQNEAQ (reference sequence). CDR3 DNA sequence: TGTGCCAGCAGCTTAGATGAGGAGGGGGGGCAGCCCCAGCATTTT. Translation gives CASSLDEEGGQPQHF.

This clone appeared a few times. V and J are TRBV6-1 and TRBJ1-5, with D unclear. This CDR3 is built from 10 residues. V was pared by 9 bases and J by 9 bases, with 9 bases between. Per germline, CDR1 MNHNS and CDR2 SASEGT. The CDR3 coding sequence is TGTGCCAGTCATAGTGGGCCCCAGCATTTT. Translated, it gives CASHSGPQHF.

V is TRBV27 and J is TRBJ2-1, with no clear D. There are 13 residues in the CDR3. CDR1 and CDR2 (germline): MNHEY, SMNVEV (reference sequence). Trimming pared 0 bases from V and 7 bases from J, leaving 7 bases between. This chain's CDR3 is CASSLSTLNEQFF. CDR3 sequence (DNA): TGTGCCAGCAGTTTATCAACTCTGAATGAGCAGTTCTTC.

The J gene is TRBJ2-3, the V gene TRBV9; weak D call: TRBD2 (6 bases). Germline V gene data show CDR1 as SGDLS and CDR2 as YYNGEE. The CDR3 loop spans 11 amino acids. The ends were cut back, 7 bases at V and 5 bases at J, with 8 bases in the middle. The CDR3 DNA sequence: TGTGCCAGCGGGAGGATAGATACGCAGTATTTT. Its translation is CASGRIDTQYF.

The chain employs TRBV29-1 and TRBJ2-3; TRBD2 agrees at 10 bases. Germline V gene lookup returns CDR1 SQVTM and CDR2 ANQGSEA. V lost 1 base, J lost 4 bases, and 11 bases stayed unmatched. The length of the CDR3 is 17 residues. The DNA for the CDR3 is TGCAGCGTTGAAGGTTTTGTGCTAGCGGGAGATGCAGATACGCAGTATTTT. It yields the protein CSVEGFVLAGDADTQYF.